The 21 T cell receptor beta chains reported below all come from one sample, sequenced in a study of beta chain features in type 1 diabetes. Study results and caveats: Shortening that was moderate but significant affected the TCRB CDR3s of Type 1 diabetes patients in all four CD4+ subsets.

Expressed TCRB transcripts were sequenced after all isolated RNA was converted to cDNA. Profiling relied on immunoSEQ multiplex PCR, and the TCRdb table lists in-frame clones only, not all of them. Among roughly 730,000 clones listed, around an eighth were seen once. The antigens these receptors bind are not known. Material: naive CD4+ T cells from blood. All receptors derive from a man between 18 and 35 years old with type 1 diabetes.

DNA of the CDR3: TGTGCCAGCAGCCAAGATCGGCACGAGCAGTACTTC. Its translation: CASSQDRHEQYF. The chain employs TRBV14 and TRBJ2-7; D not resolved. Germline V gives CDR1 SGHDN, CDR2 FVKESK. Trimming removed 0 bases at V and 5 bases at J, with 5 bases between. The CDR3 contains 12 residues.

The chain links TRBV5-1 to TRBJ1-4; D possibly corresponds to TRBD1 (5 bases). The CDR3 sequence is 17 residues long. The V gene lost 0 bases and the J gene lost 0 bases, with 12 bases spanning the gap. CDR1 is SGHRS, CDR2 YFSETQ, per germline. This CDR3 is CASSLAGLAATNEKLFF. The CDR3, as DNA: TGCGCCAGCAGCTTGGCAGGGCTTGCGGCAACTAATGAAAAACTGTTTTTT.

This clone occurred a few times. The gene calls are TRBV28 and TRBJ1-2; D call uncertain. Trimming shortened V by 6 bases and J by 0 bases, and 8 bases separated the two germline ends. This CDR3 spans 13 amino acids. Per the germline V gene, CDR1 is MDHEN and CDR2 is SYDVKM. DNA of the CDR3: TGTGCCAGCAGCTGGACTACTAACTATGGCTACACCTTC. Translating gives CASSWTTNYGYTF.

The V call is TRBV11-2, the J call TRBJ1-2; D remains ambiguous. From germline, CDR1 is SGHAT and CDR2 FQNNGV. Deletions cut 5 bases from V and 5 bases from J, with 9 bases between. The CDR3 runs 12 residues. Here the CDR3 reads CASSPGIYGYTF. The CDR3 nucleotides read TGTGCCAGCAGCCCTGGAATTTATGGCTACACCTTC.

The gene calls are TRBV7-8 and TRBJ2-1, with 7 bases matching TRBD1. From germline, CDR1 is SGHVS and CDR2 FQNEAQ. The CDR3 runs to 16 residues. Trimming took 8 bases from V and 4 from J; bases not matched to a gene: 14. In DNA, the CDR3 is TGTGCCAGCGACCCGGGACAGCCCTGGGATTACAATGAGCAGTTCTTC. This codes for CASDPGQPWDYNEQFF.

This clone was seen a few times. The chain joins TRBV6-5 to TRBJ1-2, with D unresolved. Germline CDR1 is MNHEY and CDR2 is SVGAGI. There are 13 residues in the CDR3. V lost 2 bases, J lost 7 bases, and 11 bases lay in between. CDR3: CASSYGQAGGYTF. CDR3 bases: TGTGCCAGCAGTTACGGTCAGGCTGGTGGCTACACCTTC.

The chain has TRBV11-2 and TRBJ2-1; tentative D call: TRBD1 (5 bases). V dropped 5 bases and J dropped 4 bases, with 9 bases sitting between them. Germline V gene lookup returns CDR1 SGHAT and CDR2 FQNNGV. This CDR3 is 13 amino acids long. CDR3 loop: CASSQTAYNEQFF. CDR3 nucleotides: TGTGCCAGCAGCCAGACAGCATACAATGAGCAGTTCTTC.

This chain links TRBV7-9 with TRBJ2-5; the D gene is possibly TRBD2 (5 bases). V was pared by 0 bases and J by 0 bases, with 17 bases between. The CDR3 spans 18 residues. CDR1 and CDR2 from the germline V gene are SEHNR and FQNEAQ (reference sequence). The CDR3 DNA is TGTGCCAGCAGCTTAGCTCTAGGGATGGAGGTGAACCAAGAGACCCAGTACTTC. Its translation: CASSLALGMEVNQETQYF. The whole variable domain, filled in from reference TRBV7-9 and TRBJ2-5, reads DTGVSQNPRHKITKRGQNVTFRCDPISEHNRLYWYRQTLGQGPEFLTYFQNEAQLEKSRLLSDRFSAERPKGSFSTLEIQRTEQGDSAMYLCASSLALGMEVNQETQYFGPGTRLLVL.

This clone has more than one count but fewer than ten. The chain has TRBV28 and TRBJ2-1, with D possibly TRBD1 on 5 matching bases. V was shortened by 4 bases and J by 0 bases, with 10 bases between the two germline ends. CDR1 and CDR2 from the germline V gene are MDHEN and SYDVKM. The CDR3 runs 15 residues. CDR3 DNA: TGTGCCAGCAGTTCCCATGGGGCCTCCTACAATGAGCAGTTCTTC. It is translated as CASSSHGASYNEQFF.

V usage is TRBV30 and J usage is TRBJ1-1, with D unclear. Trimming removed 0 bases from V and 7 bases from J, with 12 bases in between. CDR1 is GTSNPN, CDR2 SVGIG, per germline (reference sequence). This CDR3 is built from 13 residues. CDR3 bases: TGTGCCTGGAGTGTGGGAGGGCGCAGTGAAGCTTTCTTT. This gives the protein CAWSVGGRSEAFF.

This clone was seen a handful of times. The V gene is TRBV13, the J gene TRBJ2-2, with D uncertain. Germline V gives CDR1 PRHDT, CDR2 FYEKMQ (reference sequence). The ends were cut back, 1 base at V and 0 bases at J, with 9 bases in the middle. The CDR3 length is 16 residues. Written as DNA, the CDR3 is TGTGCCAGCAGCTTAGTAGCCACCTCGAACACCGGGGAGCTGTTTTTT. It encodes CASSLVATSNTGELFF.

Only a few counts were recorded for this clone. The chain uses TRBV19 and TRBJ1-1; D unresolved. Trimming shortened V by 3 bases and J by 1 base, and 6 bases separated the two germline ends. Germline-derived CDR1 and CDR2 are LNHDA and SQIVND (reference sequence). There are 13 residues in the CDR3. This CDR3 is CASSIPQNTEAFF. The CDR3 DNA follows: TGTGCCAGTAGTATTCCACAGAACACTGAAGCTTTCTTT.

The rearrangement joins TRBV6-1 to TRBJ2-1; possibly TRBD1 for D (6 bases). Germline CDR1 and CDR2: MNHNS and SASEGT. V shed 7 bases and J shed 7 bases, with 8 bases lying between them. The CDR3 has 11 residues. The CDR3 reads CASNRANEQFF. Written as DNA, the CDR3 is TGTGCCAGCAACAGGGCGAATGAGCAGTTCTTC.

This clone has only a few counts. The rearrangement uses TRBV18 and TRBJ1-6; 9 bases fit TRBD1. After removal of 4 bases from V and 14 bases from J, the junction contained 6 bases not matched to a gene. Germline CDR1 is KGHSH and CDR2 is LQKENI. The CDR3 extends over 13 amino acids. The DNA of the CDR3 is TGTGCCAGCTCACGGGACAGGGAGACGACCCTCCACTTT. Amino acids: CASSRDRETTLHF.

This clone was counted a few times. This sequence joins TRBV7-2 and TRBJ1-1, with TRBD1 identical over 7 bases. With V trimmed by 3 bases and J by 6 bases, 4 bases remained unmatched. This CDR3 contains 13 residues. Germline lookup yields CDR1 SGHTA and CDR2 FQGNSA. CDR3 coding DNA: TGTGCCAGCAGCTTGACAGGGAGGTCTGAAGCTTTCTTT. Residues: CASSLTGRSEAFF.

As to this clone: Its ends do not fully match the called genes, so a read error is possible. The chain links TRBV7-2 to TRBJ1-3, with 8 bases matching TRBD1. The CDR3 is made up of 11 amino acids. Germline V lookup: CDR1 SGHTA, CDR2 FQGNSA. The CDR3: CASSYDRGLSF. Written as DNA, the CDR3 is TGTGCCAGCAGCTACGACAGGGGCCTCTCCTTT.

The V gene is TRBV30, the J gene TRBJ1-4; 7 nucleotides line up with TRBD1. The germline V gene encodes CDR1 GTSNPN and CDR2 SVGIG (reference sequence). V shed 2 bases and J 8 bases; nucleotides not matched to a gene: 11. This CDR3 region has 15 residues. DNA of the CDR3: TGTGCCTGGAGTTTACAGGGGACCCGTGAAGAAAAACTGTTTTTT. The encoded protein is CAWSLQGTREEKLFF.

This chain connects TRBV5-1 to TRBJ2-2, with 7 bases that match TRBD2. The trim removed 4 bases at V and 6 bases at J, leaving 12 bases unmatched. Germline V gene data show CDR1 as SGHRS and CDR2 as YFSETQ. CDR3 length equals 16 residues. CDR3 region: CASSNSGWAGAGELFF. CDR3 coding DNA: TGCGCCAGCAGCAACAGCGGATGGGCGGGGGCCGGGGAGCTGTTTTTT.

V and J are TRBV28 and TRBJ2-5, with D possibly being TRBD1 or TRBD2 (5 bases each). The CDR3 is 16 amino acids. The germline gives CDR1 MDHEN, CDR2 SYDVKM. V was cut by 2 bases and J by 5 bases, with 18 bases left in between. The CDR3 here is CASSLIFQGEGETQYF. The CDR3 nucleotides are TGTGCCAGCAGTTTAATTTTCCAGGGCGAGGGGGAGACCCAGTACTTC.

This clone showed up just a few times. V gene TRBV30 combines with J gene TRBJ2-3; TRBD2 matches 9 bases. CDR3 size: 15 residues. Germline V gene data show CDR1 as GTSNPN and CDR2 as SVGIG (reference sequence). Trimming took 0 bases from V and 2 from J; bases not matched to a gene: 3. Here the CDR3 reads CAWSVLAGVTDTQYF. In DNA, the CDR3 is TGTGCCTGGAGTGTACTAGCGGGCGTCACAGATACGCAGTATTTT.

This clone has a handful of counts. The genes are TRBV11-2 and TRBJ2-3; 9 positions agree with TRBD1. The trim removed 1 base at V and 3 bases at J, leaving 2 bases unmatched. This CDR3 has 15 residues. CDR1 SGHAT and CDR2 FQNNGV come from the germline V gene. The CDR3 spells CASSLAGTGTDTQYF. The CDR3 bases are TGTGCCAGCAGCTTAGCCGGGACAGGGACAGATACGCAGTATTTT. Together with reference TRBV11-2 and TRBJ2-3, the CDR3 gives the full variable domain: EAGVAQSPRYKIIEKRQSVAFWCNPISGHATLYWYQQILGQGPKLLIQFQNNGVVDDSQLPKDRFSAERLKGVDSTLKIQPAKLEDSAVYLCASSLAGTGTDTQYFGPGTRLTVL.